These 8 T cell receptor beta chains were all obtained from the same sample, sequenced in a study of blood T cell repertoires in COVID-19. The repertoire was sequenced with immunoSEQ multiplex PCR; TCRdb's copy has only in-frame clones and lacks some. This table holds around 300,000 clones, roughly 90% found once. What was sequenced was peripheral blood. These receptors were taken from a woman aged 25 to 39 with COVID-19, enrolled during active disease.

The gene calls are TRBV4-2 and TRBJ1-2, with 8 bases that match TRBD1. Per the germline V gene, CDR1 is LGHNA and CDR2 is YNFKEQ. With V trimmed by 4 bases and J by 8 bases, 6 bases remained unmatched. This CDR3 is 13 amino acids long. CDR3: CASSPGQGVGYTF. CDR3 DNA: TGTGCCAGCAGCCCTGGACAGGGTGTAGGCTACACCTTC.

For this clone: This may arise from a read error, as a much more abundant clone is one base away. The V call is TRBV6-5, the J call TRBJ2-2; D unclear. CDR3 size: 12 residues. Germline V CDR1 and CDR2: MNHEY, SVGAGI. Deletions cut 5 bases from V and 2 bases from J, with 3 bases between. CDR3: CASSQNTGELFF. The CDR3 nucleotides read TGTGCCAGCAGTCAAAACACCGGGGAGCTGTTTTTT.

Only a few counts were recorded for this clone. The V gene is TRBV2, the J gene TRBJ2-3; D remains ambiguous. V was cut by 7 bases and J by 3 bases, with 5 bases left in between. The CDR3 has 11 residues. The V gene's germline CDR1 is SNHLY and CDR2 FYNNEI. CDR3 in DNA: TGTGCCAGCACCTTTACAGATACGCAGTATTTT. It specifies CASTFTDTQYF.

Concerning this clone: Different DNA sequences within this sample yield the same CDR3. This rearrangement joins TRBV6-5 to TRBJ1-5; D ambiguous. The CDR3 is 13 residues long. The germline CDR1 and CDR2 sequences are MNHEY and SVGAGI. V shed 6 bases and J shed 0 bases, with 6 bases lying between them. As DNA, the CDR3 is TGTGCCAGCAGGGCATATAGCAATCAGCCCCAGCATTTT. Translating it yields CASRAYSNQPQHF.

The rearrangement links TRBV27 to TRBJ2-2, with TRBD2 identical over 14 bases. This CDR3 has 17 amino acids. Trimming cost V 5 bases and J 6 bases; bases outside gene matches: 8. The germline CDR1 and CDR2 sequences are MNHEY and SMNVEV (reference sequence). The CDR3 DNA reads TGTGCCAGCAGTCCCCCGGGACTAGCGGGAGTTGCCGGGGAGCTGTTTTTT. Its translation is CASSPPGLAGVAGELFF.

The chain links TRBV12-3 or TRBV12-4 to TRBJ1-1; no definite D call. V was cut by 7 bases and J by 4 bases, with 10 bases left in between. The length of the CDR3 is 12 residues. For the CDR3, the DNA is TGTGCCAGCATGGGTCGAGGCACTGAAGCTTTCTTT. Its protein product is CASMGRGTEAFF.

CDR3 amino acids: CASSPSGGDAQPQHF. The CDR3 coding sequence is TGTGCCAGCTCACCTTCGGGGGGGGATGCTCAGCCCCAGCATTTT. The rearrangement uses TRBV18 and TRBJ1-5; possible D gene TRBD1, 5 bases. The CDR3 spans 15 residues. Germline loops: CDR1 KGHSH, CDR2 LQKENI. The V end was cut by 3 bases, the J end by 6 bases, with 15 bases between.

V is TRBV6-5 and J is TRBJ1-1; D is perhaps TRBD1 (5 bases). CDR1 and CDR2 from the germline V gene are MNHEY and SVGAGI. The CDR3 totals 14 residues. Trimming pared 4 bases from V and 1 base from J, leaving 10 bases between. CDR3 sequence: CASSSGHPNTEAFF. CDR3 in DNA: TGTGCCAGCAGTTCAGGACACCCGAACACTGAAGCTTTCTTT.